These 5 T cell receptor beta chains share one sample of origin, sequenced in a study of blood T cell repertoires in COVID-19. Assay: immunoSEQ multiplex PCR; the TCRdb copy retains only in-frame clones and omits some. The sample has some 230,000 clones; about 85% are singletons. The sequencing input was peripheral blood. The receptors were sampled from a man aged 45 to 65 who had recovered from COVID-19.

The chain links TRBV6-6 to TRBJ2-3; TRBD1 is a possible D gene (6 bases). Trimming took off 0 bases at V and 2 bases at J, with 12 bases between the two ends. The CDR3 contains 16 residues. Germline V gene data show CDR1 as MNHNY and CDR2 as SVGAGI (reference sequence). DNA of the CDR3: TGTGCCAGCAGTTACTCGTGGCAGGGGACCACAGATACGCAGTATTTT. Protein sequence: CASSYSWQGTTDTQYF.

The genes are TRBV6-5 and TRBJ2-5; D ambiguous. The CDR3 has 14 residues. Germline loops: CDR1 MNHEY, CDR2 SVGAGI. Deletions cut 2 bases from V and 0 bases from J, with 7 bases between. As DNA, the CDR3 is TGTGCCAGCAGTTACCAGGCGTACCAAGAGACCCAGTACTTC. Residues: CASSYQAYQETQYF.

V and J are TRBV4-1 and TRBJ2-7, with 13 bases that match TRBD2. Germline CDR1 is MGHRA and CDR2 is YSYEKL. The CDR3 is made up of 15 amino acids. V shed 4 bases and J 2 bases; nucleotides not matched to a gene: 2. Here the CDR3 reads CASSLGLAGTYEQYF. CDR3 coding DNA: TGCGCCAGCAGCCTGGGACTAGCGGGAACCTACGAGCAGTACTTC.

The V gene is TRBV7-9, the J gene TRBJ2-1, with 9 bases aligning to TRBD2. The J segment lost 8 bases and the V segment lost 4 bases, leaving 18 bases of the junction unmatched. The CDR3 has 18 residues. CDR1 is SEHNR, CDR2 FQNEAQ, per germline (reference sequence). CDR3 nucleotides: TGTGCCAGCAGCTCTAGCGGGAAGAGTCTTTATGCCTTCGATGAGCAGTTCTTC. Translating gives CASSSSGKSLYAFDEQFF.

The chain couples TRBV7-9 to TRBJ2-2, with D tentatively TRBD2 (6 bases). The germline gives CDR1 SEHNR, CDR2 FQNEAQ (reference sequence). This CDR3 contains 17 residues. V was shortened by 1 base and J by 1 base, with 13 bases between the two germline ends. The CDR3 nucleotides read TGTGCCAGCAGCTTAGACCGGACTATCAAGAACACCGGGGAGCTGTTTTTT. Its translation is CASSLDRTIKNTGELFF.